The 2 T cell receptor beta chains below come from one sample, sequenced in a study of blood T cell repertoires in COVID-19. Here immunoSEQ multiplex PCR was the method, and the copy in TCRdb shows in-frame clones only, minus some. The sample contains more than 80,000 clones, around 88% of which appear only once. The sequenced sample was peripheral blood. The receptors were gathered from a man aged 80 or over with acute or convalescent COVID-19.

This clone was found once. This chain uses TRBV28 with TRBJ2-5, with D tentatively TRBD2 (6 bases). The CDR3 covers 13 residues. Germline CDR1 and CDR2: MDHEN and SYDVKM. Trimming cost V 3 bases and J 5 bases, with 10 bases left between them. The DNA of the CDR3 is TGTGCCAGCAGTTTTACGGGGGTGGAGACCCAGTACTTC. Amino acid sequence: CASSFTGVETQYF.

This clone was recorded once. The chain couples TRBV29-1 to TRBJ2-1, with D perhaps matching TRBD2 (5 bases). V was pared by 6 bases and J by 2 bases, with 11 bases between. The CDR3 is 13 residues long. Germline V gives CDR1 SQVTM, CDR2 ANQGSEA. CDR3 residues: CSVQEATYNEQFF. The CDR3 nucleotides read TGCAGCGTGCAGGAGGCCACCTACAATGAGCAGTTCTTC.